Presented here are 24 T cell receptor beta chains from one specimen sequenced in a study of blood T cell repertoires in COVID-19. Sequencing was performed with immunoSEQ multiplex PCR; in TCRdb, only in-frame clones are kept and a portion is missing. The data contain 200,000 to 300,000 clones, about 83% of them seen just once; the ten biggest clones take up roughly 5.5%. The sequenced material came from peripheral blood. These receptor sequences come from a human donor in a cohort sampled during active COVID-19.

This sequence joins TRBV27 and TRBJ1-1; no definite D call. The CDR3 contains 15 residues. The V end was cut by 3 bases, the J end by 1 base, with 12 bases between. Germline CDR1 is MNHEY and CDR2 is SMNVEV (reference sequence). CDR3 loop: CASSFVAIGNTEAFF. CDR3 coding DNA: TGTGCCAGCAGTTTCGTAGCCATCGGGAACACTGAAGCTTTCTTT.

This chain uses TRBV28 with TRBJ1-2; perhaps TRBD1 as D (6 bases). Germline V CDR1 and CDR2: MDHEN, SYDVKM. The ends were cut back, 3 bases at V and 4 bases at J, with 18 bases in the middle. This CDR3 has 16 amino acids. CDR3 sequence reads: CASSLDRDGGGYGYTF. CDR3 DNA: TGTGCCAGCAGTTTGGACCGGGATGGGGGCGGCTATGGCTACACCTTC.

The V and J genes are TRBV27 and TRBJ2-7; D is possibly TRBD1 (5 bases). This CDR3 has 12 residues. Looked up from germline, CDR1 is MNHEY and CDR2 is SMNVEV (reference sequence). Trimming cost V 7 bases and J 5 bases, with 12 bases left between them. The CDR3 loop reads CASKQGTNEQYF. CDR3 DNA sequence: TGTGCCAGCAAGCAGGGTACTAACGAGCAGTACTTC.

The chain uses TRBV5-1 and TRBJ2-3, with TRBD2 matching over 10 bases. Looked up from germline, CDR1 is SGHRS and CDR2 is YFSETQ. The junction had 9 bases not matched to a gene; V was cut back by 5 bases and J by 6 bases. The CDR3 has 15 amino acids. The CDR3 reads CASSSDLAGVDTQYF. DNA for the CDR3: TGCGCCAGCAGTTCTGACCTAGCGGGGGTGGATACGCAGTATTTT.

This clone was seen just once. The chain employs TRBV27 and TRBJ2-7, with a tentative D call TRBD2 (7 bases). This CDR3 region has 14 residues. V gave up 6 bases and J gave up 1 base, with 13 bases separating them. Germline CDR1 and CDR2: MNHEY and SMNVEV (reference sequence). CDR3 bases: TGTGCCAGCAGATGGGGGGGGCCATCCTACGAGCAGTACTTC. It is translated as CASRWGGPSYEQYF.

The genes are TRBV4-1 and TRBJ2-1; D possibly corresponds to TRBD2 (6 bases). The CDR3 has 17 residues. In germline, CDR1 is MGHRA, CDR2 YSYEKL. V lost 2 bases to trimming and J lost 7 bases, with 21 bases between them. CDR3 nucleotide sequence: TGCGCCAGCAGCCAATCAGATGGCAGGACTAACAGGAATGAGCAGTTCTTC. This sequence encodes CASSQSDGRTNRNEQFF.

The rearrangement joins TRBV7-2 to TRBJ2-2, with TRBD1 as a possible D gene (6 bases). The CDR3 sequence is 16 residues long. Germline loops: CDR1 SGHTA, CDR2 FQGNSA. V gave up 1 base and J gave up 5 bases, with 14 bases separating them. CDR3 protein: CASSLVPVRGTGELFF. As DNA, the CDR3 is TGTGCCAGCAGCTTAGTCCCAGTTAGGGGGACCGGGGAGCTGTTTTTT.

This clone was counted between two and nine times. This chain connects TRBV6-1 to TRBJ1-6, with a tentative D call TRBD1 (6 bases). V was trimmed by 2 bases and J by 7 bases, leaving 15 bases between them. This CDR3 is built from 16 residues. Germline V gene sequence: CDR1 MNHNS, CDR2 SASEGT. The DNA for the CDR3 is TGTGCCAGCAGTGAATCTCTTGCAGGGACAAATTCACCCCTCCACTTT. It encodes CASSESLAGTNSPLHF.

The CDR3 protein is CASSLDAGGNQPQHF. Written as DNA, the CDR3 is TGCGCCAGCAGCTTGGATGCAGGGGGCAATCAGCCCCAGCATTTT. This rearrangement joins TRBV5-1 to TRBJ1-5, with D perhaps TRBD1 (6 bases). From germline, CDR1 is SGHRS and CDR2 YFSETQ. Trimming took 0 bases from V and 2 from J, leaving 9 bases between them. The CDR3 is made up of 15 amino acids.

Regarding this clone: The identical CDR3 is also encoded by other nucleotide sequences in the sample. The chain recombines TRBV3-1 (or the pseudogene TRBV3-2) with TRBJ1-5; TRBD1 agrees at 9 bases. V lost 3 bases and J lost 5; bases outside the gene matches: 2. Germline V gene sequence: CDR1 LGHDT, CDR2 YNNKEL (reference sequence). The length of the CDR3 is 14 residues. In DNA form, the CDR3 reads TGTGCCAGCAGCCAGGGACAGGGCTATCAGCCCCAGCATTTT. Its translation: CASSQGQGYQPQHF.

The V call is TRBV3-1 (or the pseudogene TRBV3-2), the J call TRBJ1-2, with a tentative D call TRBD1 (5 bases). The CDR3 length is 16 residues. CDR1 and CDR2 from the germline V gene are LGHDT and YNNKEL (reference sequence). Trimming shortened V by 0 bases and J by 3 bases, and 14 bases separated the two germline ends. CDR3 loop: CASSQDPGREDYGYTF. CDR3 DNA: TGTGCCAGCAGCCAAGATCCCGGCAGGGAGGACTATGGCTACACCTTC.

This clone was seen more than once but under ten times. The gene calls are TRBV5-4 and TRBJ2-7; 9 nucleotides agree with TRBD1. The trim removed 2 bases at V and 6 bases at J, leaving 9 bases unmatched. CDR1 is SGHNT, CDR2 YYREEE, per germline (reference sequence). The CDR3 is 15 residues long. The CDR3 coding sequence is TGTGCCAGCAGCTTAGGTCTGGACAGGGGCCCCGAGCAGTACTTC. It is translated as CASSLGLDRGPEQYF.

The CDR3 DNA follows: TGTGCCAGTAGTATAGGTGGACAGGGAGTCGGCGGCTACACCTTC. The encoded protein is CASSIGGQGVGGYTF. The V and J genes are TRBV19 and TRBJ1-2; 8 bases line up with TRBD1. V shed 1 base and J 8 bases; nucleotides not matched to a gene: 9. Germline V gives CDR1 LNHDA, CDR2 SQIVND (reference sequence). This CDR3 region has 15 residues.

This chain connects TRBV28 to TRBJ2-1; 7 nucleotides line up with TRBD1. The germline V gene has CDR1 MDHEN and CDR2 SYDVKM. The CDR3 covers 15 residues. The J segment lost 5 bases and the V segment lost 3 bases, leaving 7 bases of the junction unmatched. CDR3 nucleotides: TGTGCCAGCAGTTTGCCAGGACAGGTTCACAATGAGCAGTTCTTC. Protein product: CASSLPGQVHNEQFF.

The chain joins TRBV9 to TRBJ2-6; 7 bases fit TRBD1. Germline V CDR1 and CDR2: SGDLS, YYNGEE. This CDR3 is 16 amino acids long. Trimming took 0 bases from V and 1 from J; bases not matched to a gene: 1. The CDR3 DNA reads TGTGCCAGCAGCGTAGGACAGGGTTCTGGGGCCAACGTCCTGACTTTC. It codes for CASSVGQGSGANVLTF. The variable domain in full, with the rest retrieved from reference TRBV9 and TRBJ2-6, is DSGVTQTPKHLITATGQRVTLRCSPRSGDLSVYWYQQSLDQGLQFLIQYYNGEERAKGNILERFSAQQFPDLHSELNLSSLELGDSALYFCASSVGQGSGANVLTFGAGSRLTVL.

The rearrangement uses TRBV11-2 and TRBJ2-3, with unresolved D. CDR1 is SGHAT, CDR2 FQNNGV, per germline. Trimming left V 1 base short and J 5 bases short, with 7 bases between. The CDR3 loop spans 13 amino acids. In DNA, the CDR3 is TGTGCCAGCAGCTTAGCGGGTCTAGATACGCAGTATTTT. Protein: CASSLAGLDTQYF.

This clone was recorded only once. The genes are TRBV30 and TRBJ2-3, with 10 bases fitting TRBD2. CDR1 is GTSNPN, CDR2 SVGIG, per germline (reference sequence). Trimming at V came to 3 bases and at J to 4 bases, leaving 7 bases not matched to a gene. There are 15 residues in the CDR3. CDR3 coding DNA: TGTGCCTGGAGGGGCCAGCGGGGGGGTGCAGATACGCAGTATTTT. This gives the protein CAWRGQRGGADTQYF. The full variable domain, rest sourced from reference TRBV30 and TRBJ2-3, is SQTIHQWPATLVQPVGSPLSLECTVEGTSNPNLYWYRQAAGRGLQLLFYSVGIGQISSEVPQNLSASRPQDRQFILSSKKLLLSDSGFYLCAWRGQRGGADTQYFGPGTRLTVL.

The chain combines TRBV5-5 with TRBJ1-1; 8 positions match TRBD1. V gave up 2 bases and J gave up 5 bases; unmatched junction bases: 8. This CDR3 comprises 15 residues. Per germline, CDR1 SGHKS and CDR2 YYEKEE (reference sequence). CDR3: CASSFIRQGATEAFF. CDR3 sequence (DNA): TGTGCCAGCAGCTTTATTCGCCAGGGGGCTACTGAAGCTTTCTTT.

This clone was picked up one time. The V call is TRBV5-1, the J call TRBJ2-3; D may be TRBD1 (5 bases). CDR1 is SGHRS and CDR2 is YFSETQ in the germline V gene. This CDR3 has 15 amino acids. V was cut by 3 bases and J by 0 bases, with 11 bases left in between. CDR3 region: CASSSDTSSTDTQYF. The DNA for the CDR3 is TGCGCCAGCAGCTCGGACACCTCTAGCACAGATACGCAGTATTTT.

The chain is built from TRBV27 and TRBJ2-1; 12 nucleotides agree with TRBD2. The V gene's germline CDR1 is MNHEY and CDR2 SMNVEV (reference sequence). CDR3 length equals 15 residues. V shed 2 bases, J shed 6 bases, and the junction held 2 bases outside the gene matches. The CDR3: CASSLTLAGGNEQFF. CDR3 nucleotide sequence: TGTGCCAGCAGTTTAACACTAGCGGGAGGCAATGAGCAGTTCTTC.

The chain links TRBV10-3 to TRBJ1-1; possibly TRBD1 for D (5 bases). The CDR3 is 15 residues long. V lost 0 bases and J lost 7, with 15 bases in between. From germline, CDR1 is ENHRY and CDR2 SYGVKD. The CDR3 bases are TGTGCCATCAGTGAGTCGGGGGGAGGATGGGATGAAGCTTTCTTT. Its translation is CAISESGGGWDEAFF.

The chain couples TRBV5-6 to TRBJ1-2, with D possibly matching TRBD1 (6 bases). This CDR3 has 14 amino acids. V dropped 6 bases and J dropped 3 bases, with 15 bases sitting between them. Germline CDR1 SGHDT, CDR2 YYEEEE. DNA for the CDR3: TGTGCCAGCACCCTTCCAGGGGAAGACTATGGCTACACCTTC. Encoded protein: CASTLPGEDYGYTF. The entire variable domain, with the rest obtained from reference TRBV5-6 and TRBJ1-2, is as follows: DAGVTQSPTHLIKTRGQQVTLRCSPKSGHDTVSWYQQALGQGPQFIFQYYEEEERQRGNFPDRFSGHQFPNYSSELNVNALLLGDSALYLCASTLPGEDYGYTFGSGTRLTVV.

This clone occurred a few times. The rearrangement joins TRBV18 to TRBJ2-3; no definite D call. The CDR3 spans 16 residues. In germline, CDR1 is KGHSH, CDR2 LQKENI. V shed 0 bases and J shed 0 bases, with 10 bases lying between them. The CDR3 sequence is CASSPPHMQSTDTQYF. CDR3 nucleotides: TGTGCCAGCTCACCACCGCACATGCAGAGCACAGATACGCAGTATTTT.

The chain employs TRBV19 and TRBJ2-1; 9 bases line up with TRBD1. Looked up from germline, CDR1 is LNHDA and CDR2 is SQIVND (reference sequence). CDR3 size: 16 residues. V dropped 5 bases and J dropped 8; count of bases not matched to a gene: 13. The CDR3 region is CASSAAGQGQSDEQFF. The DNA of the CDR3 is TGTGCCAGTAGTGCAGCGGGACAGGGCCAGTCAGATGAGCAGTTCTTC.